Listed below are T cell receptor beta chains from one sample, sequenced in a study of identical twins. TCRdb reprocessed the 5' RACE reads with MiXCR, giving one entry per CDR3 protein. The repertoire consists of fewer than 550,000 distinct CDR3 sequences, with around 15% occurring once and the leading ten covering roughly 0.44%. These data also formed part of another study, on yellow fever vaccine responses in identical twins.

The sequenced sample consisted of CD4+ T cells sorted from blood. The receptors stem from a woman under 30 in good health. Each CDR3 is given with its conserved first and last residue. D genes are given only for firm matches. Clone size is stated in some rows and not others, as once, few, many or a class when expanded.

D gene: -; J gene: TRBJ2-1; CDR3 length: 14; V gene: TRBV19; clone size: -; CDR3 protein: CASTGGTVYNEQFF; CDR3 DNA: TGTGCCAGTACGGGAGGGACAGTATACAATGAGCAGTTCTTC
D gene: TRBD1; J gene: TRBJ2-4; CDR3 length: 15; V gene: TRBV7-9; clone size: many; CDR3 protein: CASSRQGIAKNIQYF; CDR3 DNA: TGTGCCAGCAGCCGACAGGGGATAGCCAAAAACATTCAGTACTTC
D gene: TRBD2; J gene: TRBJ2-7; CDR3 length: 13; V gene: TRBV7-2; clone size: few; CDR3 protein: CASSGTSLYEQYF; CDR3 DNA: TGTGCCAGCAGCGGGACTAGCCTATACGAGCAGTACTTC
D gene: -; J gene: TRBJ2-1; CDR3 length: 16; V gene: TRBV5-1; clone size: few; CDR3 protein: CASSLVGRADSHEQFF; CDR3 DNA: TGCGCCAGCAGCTTGGTAGGACGGGCCGACTCCCATGAGCAGTTCTTC
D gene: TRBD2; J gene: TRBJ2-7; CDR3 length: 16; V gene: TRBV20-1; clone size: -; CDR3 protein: CSASLPGTSGSYEQYF; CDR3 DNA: TGCAGTGCCTCCCTCCCAGGGACTAGCGGGAGTTACGAGCAGTACTTC
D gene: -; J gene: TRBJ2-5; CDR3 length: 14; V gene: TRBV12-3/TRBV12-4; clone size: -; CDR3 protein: CASSFFPGQETQYF; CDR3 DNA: TGTGCCAGCAGTTTCTTTCCAGGGCAAGAGACCCAGTACTTC
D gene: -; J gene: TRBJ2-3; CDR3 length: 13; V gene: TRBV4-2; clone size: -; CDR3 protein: CASSQGGGGTQYF; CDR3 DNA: TGTGCCAGCAGCCAAGGGGGCGGAGGGACGCAGTATTTT
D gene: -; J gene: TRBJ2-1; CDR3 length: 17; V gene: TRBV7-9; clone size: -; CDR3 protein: CASSLGGRLADYNEQFF; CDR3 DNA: TGTGCCAGCAGCTTAGGGGGGCGGCTAGCGGACTACAATGAGCAGTTCTTC
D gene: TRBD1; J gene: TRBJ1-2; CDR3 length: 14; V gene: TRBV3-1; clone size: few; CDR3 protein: CASSQIQGDDGYTF; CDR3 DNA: TGTGCCAGCAGCCAAATACAGGGGGACGATGGCTACACCTTC
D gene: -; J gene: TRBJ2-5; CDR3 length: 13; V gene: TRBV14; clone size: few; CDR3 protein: CASSQFNQETQYF; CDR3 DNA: TGTGCCAGCAGCCAATTCAACCAAGAGACCCAGTACTTC
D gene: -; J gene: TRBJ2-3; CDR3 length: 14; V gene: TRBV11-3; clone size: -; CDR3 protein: CASSLDRVADTQYF; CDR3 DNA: TGTGCCAGCAGCTTAGATCGGGTCGCAGATACGCAGTATTTT
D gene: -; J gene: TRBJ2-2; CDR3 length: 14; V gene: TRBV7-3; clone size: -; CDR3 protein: CASSVVGTVGELFF; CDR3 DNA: TGTGCCAGCTCCGTGGTGGGCACAGTCGGGGAGCTGTTTTTT
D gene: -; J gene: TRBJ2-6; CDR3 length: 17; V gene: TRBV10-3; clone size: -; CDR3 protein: CAMSAVGPSSGANVLTF; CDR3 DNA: TGTGCCATGTCCGCTGTGGGCCCTAGCTCTGGGGCCAACGTCCTGACTTTC
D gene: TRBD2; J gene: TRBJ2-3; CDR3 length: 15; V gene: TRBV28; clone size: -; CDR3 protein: CASSYPGLAPDTQYF; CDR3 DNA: TGTGCCAGCAGTTACCCGGGACTAGCGCCAGATACGCAGTATTTT
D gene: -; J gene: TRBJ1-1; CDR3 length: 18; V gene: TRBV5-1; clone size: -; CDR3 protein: CASSLTPPGQGGNTEAFF; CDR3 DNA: TGCGCCAGCAGCTTGACCCCTCCCGGCCAGGGCGGTAACACTGAAGCTTTCTTT
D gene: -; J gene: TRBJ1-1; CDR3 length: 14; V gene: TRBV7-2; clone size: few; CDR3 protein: CASRPFMAAIEAFF; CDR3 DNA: TGTGCCAGCAGACCGTTTATGGCCGCTATTGAAGCTTTCTTT
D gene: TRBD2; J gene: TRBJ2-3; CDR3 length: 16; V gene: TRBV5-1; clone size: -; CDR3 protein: CASSLVTSGSTDTQYF; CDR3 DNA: TGCGCCAGCAGCTTAGTGACTAGCGGGAGCACAGATACGCAGTATTTT
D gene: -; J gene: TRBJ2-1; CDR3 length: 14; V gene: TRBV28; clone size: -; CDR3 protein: CASSLPDVYNEQFF; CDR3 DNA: TGTGCCAGCAGTTTGCCGGATGTCTACAATGAGCAGTTCTTC
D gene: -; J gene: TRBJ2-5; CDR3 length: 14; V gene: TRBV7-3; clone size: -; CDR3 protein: CASSLFEGGETQYF; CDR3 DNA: TGTGCCAGCAGCTTATTCGAGGGAGGAGAGACCCAGTACTTC
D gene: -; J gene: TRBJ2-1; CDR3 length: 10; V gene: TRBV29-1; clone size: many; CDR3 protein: CSVDSFEQFF; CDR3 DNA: TGCAGCGTTGATTCTTTTGAGCAGTTCTTC
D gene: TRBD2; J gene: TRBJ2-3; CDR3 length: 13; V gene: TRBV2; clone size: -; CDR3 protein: CASGTSGTDTQYF; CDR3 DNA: TGTGCCAGCGGGACTAGCGGGACAGATACGCAGTATTTT
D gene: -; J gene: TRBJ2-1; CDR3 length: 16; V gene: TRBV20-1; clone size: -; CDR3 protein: CSATPRGLSLGDEQFF; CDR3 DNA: TGCAGTGCAACACCCAGGGGTCTAAGTCTGGGCGATGAGCAGTTCTTC
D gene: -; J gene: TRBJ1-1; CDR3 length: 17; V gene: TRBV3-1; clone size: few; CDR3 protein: CASSQGVGGLLNTEAFF; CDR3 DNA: TGTGCCAGCAGCCAAGGGGTTGGTGGGCTCTTGAACACTGAAGCTTTCTTT
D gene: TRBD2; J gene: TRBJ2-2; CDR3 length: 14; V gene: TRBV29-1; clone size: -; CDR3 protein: CSARGGAVTGELFF; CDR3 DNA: TGCAGCGCCCGCGGGGGGGCCGTTACCGGGGAGCTGTTTTTT
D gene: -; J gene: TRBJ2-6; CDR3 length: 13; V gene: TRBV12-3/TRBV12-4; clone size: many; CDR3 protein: CASRYSGANVLTF; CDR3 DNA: TGTGCCAGCCGCTACTCTGGGGCCAACGTCCTGACTTTC
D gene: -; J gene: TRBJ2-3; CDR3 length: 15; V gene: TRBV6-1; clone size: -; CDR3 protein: CASSEASGFSDTQYF; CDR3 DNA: TGTGCCAGCAGTGAAGCAAGTGGCTTCTCAGATACGCAGTATTTT
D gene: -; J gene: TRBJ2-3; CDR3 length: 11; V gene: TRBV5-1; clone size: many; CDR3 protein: CASSFEDTQYF; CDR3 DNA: TGCGCCAGCAGCTTTGAAGATACGCAGTATTTT
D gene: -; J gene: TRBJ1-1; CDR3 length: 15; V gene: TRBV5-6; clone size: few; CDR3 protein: CASSFFSSGNTEAFF; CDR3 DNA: TGTGCCAGCAGCTTTTTCAGCAGCGGGAACACTGAAGCTTTCTTT
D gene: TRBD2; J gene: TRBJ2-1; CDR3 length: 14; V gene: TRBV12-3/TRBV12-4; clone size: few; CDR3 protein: CASRSSGGAGEQFF; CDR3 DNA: TGTGCCAGCAGGTCCTCCGGGGGGGCAGGGGAGCAGTTCTTC
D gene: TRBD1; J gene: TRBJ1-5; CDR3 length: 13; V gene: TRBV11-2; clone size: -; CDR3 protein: CASSGTGDQPQHF; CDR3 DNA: TGTGCCAGCAGCGGAACAGGGGATCAGCCCCAGCATTTT
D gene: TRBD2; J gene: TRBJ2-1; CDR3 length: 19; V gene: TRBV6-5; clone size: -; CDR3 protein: CASSYSPLVQRGRYNEQFF; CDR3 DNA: TGTGCCAGCAGTTACTCGCCTCTTGTTCAGCGGGGCCGTTATAATGAGCAGTTCTTC
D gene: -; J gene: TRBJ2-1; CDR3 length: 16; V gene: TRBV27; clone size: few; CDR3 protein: CASSLRVAAAYNEQFF; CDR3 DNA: TGTGCCAGCAGTTTACGGGTAGCGGCTGCCTACAATGAGCAGTTCTTC
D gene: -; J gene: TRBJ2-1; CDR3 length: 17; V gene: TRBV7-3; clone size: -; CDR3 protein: CASSLSSGSSSYNEQFF; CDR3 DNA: TGTGCCAGCAGCTTAAGTTCGGGGTCGAGCTCCTACAATGAGCAGTTCTTC
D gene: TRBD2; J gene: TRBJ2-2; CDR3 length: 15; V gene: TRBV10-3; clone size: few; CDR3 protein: CAISNTSVSAGELFF; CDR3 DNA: TGTGCCATCAGCAATACTAGCGTATCGGCCGGGGAGCTGTTTTTT
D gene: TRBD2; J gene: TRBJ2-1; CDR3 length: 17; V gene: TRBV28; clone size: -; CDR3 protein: CASSTISGRKIYNEQFF; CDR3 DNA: TGTGCCAGCAGTACAATAAGCGGGAGGAAAATTTACAATGAGCAGTTCTTC
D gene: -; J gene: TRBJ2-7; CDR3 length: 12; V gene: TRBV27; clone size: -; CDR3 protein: CASSESRGYWYF; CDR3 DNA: TGTGCCAGCAGTGAATCCAGAGGTTATTGGTACTTC
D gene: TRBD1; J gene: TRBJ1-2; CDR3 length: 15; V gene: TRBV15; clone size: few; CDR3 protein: CATSRVEGANYGYTF; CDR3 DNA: TGTGCCACCAGCAGAGTCGAGGGGGCCAACTATGGCTACACCTTC
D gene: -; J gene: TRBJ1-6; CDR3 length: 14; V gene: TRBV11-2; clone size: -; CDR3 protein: CASSLGRDGTPLHF; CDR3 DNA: TGTGCCAGCAGCTTAGGGAGGGACGGGACACCCCTCCACTTT
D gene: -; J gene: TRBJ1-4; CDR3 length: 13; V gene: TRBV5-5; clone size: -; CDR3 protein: CASRTQGNEKLFF; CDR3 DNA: TGTGCCAGCAGGACACAGGGTAATGAAAAACTGTTTTTT
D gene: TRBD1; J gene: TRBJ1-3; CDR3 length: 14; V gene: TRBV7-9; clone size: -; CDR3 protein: CASSWTGGQNTIYF; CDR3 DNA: TGTGCCAGCAGCTGGACAGGGGGCCAAAACACCATATATTTT
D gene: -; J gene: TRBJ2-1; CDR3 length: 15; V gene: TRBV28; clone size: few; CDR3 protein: CASASGVPFNNEQFF; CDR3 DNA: TGTGCCAGCGCCTCAGGGGTCCCTTTCAACAATGAGCAGTTCTTC
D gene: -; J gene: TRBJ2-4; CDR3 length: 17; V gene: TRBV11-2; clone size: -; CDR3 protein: CASSRDQHGMAKNIQYF; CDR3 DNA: TGTGCCAGCAGCCGAGATCAGCATGGCATGGCCAAAAACATTCAGTACTTC
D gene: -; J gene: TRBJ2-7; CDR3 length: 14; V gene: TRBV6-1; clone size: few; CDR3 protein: CASSDHIPGREQYF; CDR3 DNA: TGTGCCAGCAGCGATCATATACCCGGGCGGGAGCAGTACTTC